This T cell receptor (beta chain) originates from a study of T cells after yellow fever vaccination. Regarding the study as a whole: Post-booster repertoires again held most primary-vaccination clones (just under 97% CD4, roughly 88% CD8). Abundant clonotypes from the bulk population could get into FACS-sorted repertoires as contaminants.

This clonotype came up a few times. What it binds is unknown. TCRdb re-called the 5' RACE reads with MiXCR, one entry per CDR3 protein. The data hold about 210,000 distinct CDR3 sequences, with roughly 6.8% observed a single time. The V and J ends lost 5 bases and 0 bases, in that order; junction bases with no gene match: 8. Germline V gives CDR1 ENHRY, CDR2 SYGVKD. There are 18 residues in the CDR3. The source of this sequence is a man in his thirties or forties who received the YFV17D yellow fever vaccine. V and J are TRBV10-3 and TRBJ2-2, with 11 bases aligning to TRBD2. Sample: CD4+ T cells sorted from PBMCs, taken on the day of the yellow fever booster vaccination. The CDR3 here is CAISPGLAEDSNTGELFF. The DNA of the CDR3 is TGTGCCATCAGTCCGGGACTAGCGGAGGATTCGAACACCGGGGAGCTGTTTTTT.